This entry lists 20 T cell receptor beta chains sequenced from one sample in a study of tumor-infiltrating lymphocytes in primary liver carcinoma. With a constant-region primer, TCR beta cDNA was made from about 0.5 ug of total RNA. Each TCR beta library was derived from three nested multiplex PCR rounds that employed slightly modified ARM-PCR. Rounds one and two of PCR, each of around 11 cycles, were primed with TRBV1-TRBV30 forward primers and a C-beta reverse primer. MiXCR was run by TCRdb on the multiplex PCR reads, yielding one entry per CDR3 protein. This sample has 330,000 or so distinct CDR3 sequences, with around three fifths found just once. The blood RNA (from unsorted whole blood) was obtained, and germline DNA was also extracted. What was sequenced was peripheral blood. The receptors come from a man aged 40-49 years with primary liver carcinoma and hepatitis B virus infection.

In regard to this clonotype: A read error may be the cause here, since a much bigger clone is one base away. The genes are TRBV5-4 and TRBJ2-3, with D hard to call. The CDR3 covers 13 residues. With 3 bases removed from V and 6 bases from J, the gap between germline ends came to 11 bases. Germline V gene lookup returns CDR1 SGHNT and CDR2 YYREEE (reference sequence). CDR3 residues: CASSSDHPDTQYF. CDR3 in DNA: TGTGCCAGCAGCTCGGACCATCCGGATACGCAGTATTTT.

Regarding this clonotype: A read error may account for a junction end that differs from germline. The gene calls are TRBV11-1 and TRBJ2-3; 12 bases agree with TRBD2. Germline-derived CDR1 and CDR2 are SGHAT and FQDESV (reference sequence). This CDR3 spans 14 amino acids. The CDR3: CASSLGTSGPPPYF. CDR3 bases: TGCGCCAGCAGCCTAGGGACTAGCGGGCCTCCTCCGTATTTT.

On this clonotype: A read error is possible here, since a much larger clone lies one base away. The chain employs TRBV4-3 and TRBJ1-2; 9 nucleotides agree with TRBD1. Losses at the gene ends were 4 bases for V and 5 bases for J; bases not matched to a gene: 17. The CDR3 spans 18 residues. Germline V CDR1 and CDR2: LGHNA, YSLEER. The DNA for the CDR3 is TGCGCCAGCAGCCGGACCGGGACAGGGTATTCCCTTGGTTATGGCTACACCTTC. Amino acids: CASSRTGTGYSLGYGYTF.

The J gene is TRBJ2-1, the V gene TRBV6-2 or TRBV6-3, with TRBD1 as a possible D gene (6 bases). The CDR3 covers 16 residues. Germline CDR1 reads MNHEY; CDR2 reads SVGEGT. The ends were cut back, 2 bases at V and 8 bases at J, with 19 bases in the middle. This chain's CDR3 is CASSYTRWQGPDEQFF. The CDR3, as DNA: TGTGCCAGCAGTTACACCAGGTGGCAGGGGCCCGATGAGCAGTTCTTC.

J is TRBJ2-5 and V is TRBV29-1; no clear D gene. Germline V gives CDR1 SQVTM, CDR2 ANQGSEA. V lost 8 bases and J lost 1, with 11 bases in between. This CDR3 has 12 residues. The CDR3 DNA follows: TGCAGCATCCCACGGTCCCAAGAGACCCAGTACTTC. The encoded protein is CSIPRSQETQYF.

In the case of this clonotype: A much bigger clone sits one base away, suggesting this may be a read error. The rearrangement links TRBV4-1 to TRBJ2-7; 8 positions match TRBD2. The CDR3 sequence is 15 residues long. CDR1 is MGHRA, CDR2 YSYEKL, per germline. V trimming: 1 base; J trimming: 3 bases; junction bases outside the gene matches: 5. In DNA, the CDR3 is TGCGCCAGCAGCCAAGGGACTAGCAGTTACTACGAGCAGTACTTC. Translated: CASSQGTSSYYEQYF.

This clonotype was observed once. The CDR3 carries no conserved terminal phenylalanine or tryptophan, so it likely arises from a read error. The V gene is TRBV29-1, the J gene TRBJ1-1; TRBD1 aligns across 8 bases. The CDR3 is 12 amino acids. Germline assignment: CDR1 SQVTM and CDR2 ANQGSEA. Germline trimming cut 8 bases from V and 4 bases from J; bases unmatched to any gene: 6. This chain's CDR3 is CSTQTGATEAFS. CDR3 sequence (DNA): TGCAGCACACAGACAGGGGCCACTGAAGCTTTCTCT.

This clonotype showed up many times. This chain joins TRBV4-2 and TRBJ2-1; D is unresolved. Deletions cut 1 base from V and 4 bases from J, with 8 bases between. Germline values: CDR1 LGHNA, CDR2 YNFKEQ. The CDR3 has 14 residues. The CDR3 DNA reads TGTGCCAGCAGCCAAGCGGGTAATTACAATGAGCAGTTCTTC. It codes for CASSQAGNYNEQFF.

On this clonotype: This sequence may be a read error, since a much larger clone differs from it by one base. V usage is TRBV12-3 or TRBV12-4 and J usage is TRBJ1-5, with TRBD1 matching 11 bases. V lost 6 bases, J lost 6 bases, and 7 bases stayed unmatched. The CDR3 is made up of 15 amino acids. The CDR3 coding sequence is TGTGCCAGCAGGCCCGGGACAGGGGGGAGTCAGCCCCAGCATTTT. This encodes CASRPGTGGSQPQHF.

The chain is built from TRBV6-5 and TRBJ2-3; 15 bases agree with TRBD2. This CDR3 region has 16 residues. Germline V gene data show CDR1 as MNHEY and CDR2 as SVGAGI. Losses at the gene ends were 7 bases for V and 5 bases for J; bases not matched to a gene: 7. The CDR3 region has the DNA TGTGCCAGCAATCAGGGACTAGCGGGAGGAGGAGATACGCAGTATTTT. Translation: CASNQGLAGGGDTQYF.

This clonotype was seen ten or more times. The V gene is TRBV11-2, the J gene TRBJ1-1; no clear D gene. CDR1 and CDR2 (germline): SGHAT, FQNNGV. The CDR3 is made up of 13 amino acids. Trimming removed 5 bases at V and 3 bases at J, with 10 bases between. The CDR3 loop reads CASSLVLDTEAFF. CDR3 sequence (DNA): TGTGCCAGCAGCCTAGTATTAGACACTGAAGCTTTCTTT.

CDR3 sequence reads: CASSSFITGADRSQYF. The CDR3 DNA reads as TGTGCCAGCAGTTCCTTTATTACAGGGGCCGACAGATCCCAGTACTTC. The chain recombines TRBV6-5 with TRBJ2-5; 7 bases are a match to TRBD1. This CDR3 comprises 16 residues. After removal of 4 bases from V and 9 bases from J, the junction contained 17 bases not matched to a gene. Germline-derived CDR1 and CDR2 are MNHEY and SVGAGI.

V and J are TRBV14 and TRBJ2-1, with a tentative D call TRBD2 (5 bases). Trimming took off 2 bases at V and 2 bases at J, with 10 bases between the two ends. In germline, CDR1 is SGHDN, CDR2 FVKESK. This CDR3 region has 15 residues. The CDR3 region is CASSQLARAYNEQFF. The DNA for the CDR3 is TGTGCCAGCAGCCAACTAGCAAGGGCCTACAATGAGCAGTTCTTC.

V and J are TRBV4-3 and TRBJ2-7; a weak D match, TRBD2 (6 bases). The germline V gene encodes CDR1 LGHNA and CDR2 YSLEER. This CDR3 spans 18 amino acids. V lost 1 base and J lost 0, with 19 bases in between. This CDR3 reads CASSQGGGAGLGSYEQYF. The CDR3 DNA sequence: TGCGCCAGCAGCCAAGGTGGGGGAGCGGGTCTCGGCTCCTACGAGCAGTACTTC.

The gene calls are TRBV5-4 and TRBJ2-5; D possibly corresponds to TRBD2 (6 bases). Germline V CDR1 and CDR2: SGHNT, YYREEE (reference sequence). V was trimmed by 8 bases and J by 2 bases, leaving 16 bases between them. CDR3 length: 14 amino acids. The CDR3 coding sequence is TGTGCCAGTAACTTGGCGGGAACACAAGAGACCCAGTACTTC. This encodes CASNLAGTQETQYF. The whole variable domain, remainder taken from reference TRBV5-4 and TRBJ2-5, is ETGVTQSPTHLIKTRGQQVTLRCSSQSGHNTVSWYQQALGQGPQFIFQYYREEENGRGNFPPRFSGLQFPNYSSELNVNALELDDSALYLCASNLAGTQETQYFGPGTRLLVL.

With regard to this clonotype: At one of its ends the junction is not consistent with the germline gene, which may arise from a read error. CDR3 coding DNA: TGCGCCAACAGCGCCGAGTCCTGTGAGCAGTTCTTC. Its protein is CANSAESCEQFF. This chain connects TRBV4-3 to TRBJ2-1; unclear D gene. Germline CDR1 reads LGHNA; CDR2 reads YSLEER. This CDR3 is built from 12 residues.

The chain uses TRBV6-5 and TRBJ2-7; 9 bases align to TRBD2. This CDR3 comprises 16 residues. The germline V gene has CDR1 MNHEY and CDR2 SVGAGI. J was trimmed by 8 bases and V by 6 bases; bases with no gene match: 17. CDR3: CASRKMNSGSERQQYF. The DNA for the CDR3 is TGTGCCAGCAGGAAAATGAATAGCGGGAGTGAAAGACAGCAGTACTTC.

On this clonotype itself: This may be a read error, as it is one base from a much larger clone. This rearrangement joins TRBV11-2 to TRBJ1-5; a possible D gene is TRBD1 (5 bases). There are 15 residues in the CDR3. CDR1 SGHAT and CDR2 FQNNGV come from the germline V gene. The CDR3 here is CASSLTVYSNQSQHF. CDR3 nucleotide sequence: TGTGCCAGCAGCTTGACAGTATATAGCAATCAGTCCCAGCATTTT.

On this clonotype itself: At one end, the junction sequence differs from germline, possibly due to a read error. The chain is built from TRBV30 and TRBJ2-1, with a possible D match to TRBD1 (6 bases). There are 15 residues in the CDR3. Per germline, CDR1 GTSNPN and CDR2 SVGIG (reference sequence). CDR3 loop: CAWSGTIVSFNEQFF. Written as DNA, the CDR3 is TGTGCCTGGAGCGGGACAATCGTCTCCTTCAATGAGCAGTTCTTC.

About this clonotype itself: A read error may explain this, as a much larger clone is one base away. The chain couples TRBV12-3 or TRBV12-4 to TRBJ2-5, with 7 bases aligning to TRBD2. The CDR3 runs 15 residues. V was clipped by 6 bases and J by 3 bases; unmatched bases: 10. CDR3 region: CASSSGLTGEETQYF. The CDR3 bases are TGTGCCAGCAGCTCGGGACTAACGGGGGAAGAGACCCAGTACTTC.